The 22 T cell receptor beta chains presented below share a single source sample, sequenced in a study of response to subunit inactivated influenza vaccine. Each CDR3 protein gets one entry after TCRdb re-called the RT-PCR reads with MiXCR. There are roughly 760,000 distinct CDR3 sequences in the sample; 21% occur only once, and about 10% lies in the top ten. The sequencing used PBMCs from blood, collected 4 to 6 days after vaccination. These receptors were collected from a man aged 50-60 years who received an inactivated influenza vaccine.

The chain uses TRBV5-1 and TRBJ2-2; 7 bases match TRBD2. CDR1 is SGHRS, CDR2 YFSETQ, per germline. CDR3 length: 15 residues. The trim removed 1 base at V and 6 bases at J, leaving 6 bases unmatched. This CDR3 is CASSLSLASSGELFF. Written as DNA, the CDR3 is TGCGCCAGCAGCTTGTCACTAGCGAGTTCCGGGGAGCTGTTTTTT.

CDR3 sequence: CSVDDRGRSYNEQFF. The CDR3 DNA reads as TGCAGCGTGGATGATCGGGGCCGCTCCTACAATGAGCAGTTCTTC. The chain carries TRBV29-1 and TRBJ2-1; D is perhaps TRBD1 or TRBD2 (5 bases each). V was trimmed by 6 bases and J by 0 bases, leaving 15 bases between them. Per germline, CDR1 SQVTM and CDR2 ANQGSEA. The CDR3 runs to 15 residues.

This clonotype was seen a few times. This chain links TRBV4-3 with TRBJ2-7; a weak D match, TRBD2 (7 bases). The V end lost 0 bases, the J end lost 3 bases, and 12 bases lay between the germline ends. The CDR3 length is 15 residues. CDR1 is LGHNA and CDR2 is YSLEER in the germline V gene. This chain's CDR3 is CASSQESGGVYEQYF. CDR3 in DNA: TGCGCCAGCAGCCAAGAGTCGGGGGGCGTCTACGAGCAGTACTTC.

This clonotype showed up just a few times. This rearrangement joins TRBV9 to TRBJ2-7, with 8 bases that match TRBD1. V shed 2 bases, J shed 2 bases, and the junction held 3 bases outside the gene matches. Germline-derived CDR1 and CDR2 are SGDLS and YYNGEE. This CDR3 is 14 amino acids long. The CDR3 loop reads CASSVRTGTYEQYF. The CDR3 region has the DNA TGTGCCAGCAGCGTGAGGACAGGGACCTACGAGCAGTACTTC. The full variable domain, completed using reference TRBV9 and TRBJ2-7, is DSGVTQTPKHLITATGQRVTLRCSPRSGDLSVYWYQQSLDQGLQFLIQYYNGEERAKGNILERFSAQQFPDLHSELNLSSLELGDSALYFCASSVRTGTYEQYFGPGTRLTVT.

This chain uses TRBV12-3 or TRBV12-4 with TRBJ2-3, with 8 bases aligning to TRBD1. Germline trimming cut 8 bases from V and 0 bases from J; bases unmatched to any gene: 4. The CDR3 has 14 residues. CDR3 sequence reads: CASQGARSTDTQYF. CDR3 DNA sequence: TGTGCCAGCCAGGGGGCGCGAAGCACAGATACGCAGTATTTT.

A few counts support this clonotype. The V gene is TRBV6-1, the J gene TRBJ2-7; the match to TRBD1 covers 7 bases. The germline CDR1 and CDR2 sequences are MNHNS and SASEGT. The CDR3 spans 12 residues. With 4 bases clipped from V and 6 bases from J, the junction kept 3 bases outside the gene matches. The CDR3 nucleotides read TGTGCCAGCAGTGTAAACAGGGGCGAGCAGTACTTC. Translation gives CASSVNRGEQYF.

The rearrangement uses TRBV29-1 and TRBJ2-3; 13 bases map to TRBD2. The CDR3 covers 15 residues. CDR1 and CDR2 from the germline V gene are SQVTM and ANQGSEA. The trim removed 6 bases at V and 4 bases at J, leaving 7 bases unmatched. The CDR3 loop is CSVGRTSGRADTQYF. In DNA form, the CDR3 reads TGCAGCGTCGGAAGGACTAGCGGGAGAGCAGATACGCAGTATTTT.

This clonotype occurred a few times. This sequence joins TRBV20-1 and TRBJ2-1; 9 bases align to TRBD1. V dropped 2 bases and J dropped 6; count of bases not matched to a gene: 8. Germline V lookup: CDR1 DFQATT, CDR2 SNEGSKA (reference sequence). The CDR3 length is 15 residues. The CDR3 loop is CSARQDRGYGNEQFF. The DNA of the CDR3 is TGCAGTGCTAGACAGGACAGGGGATATGGCAATGAGCAGTTCTTC.

The chain uses TRBV5-1 and TRBJ2-5; D is undetermined. This CDR3 contains 17 residues. Germline loops: CDR1 SGHRS, CDR2 YFSETQ. Trimming left V 0 bases short and J 0 bases short, with 15 bases between. The CDR3 nucleotides read TGCGCCAGCAGCTTGGGGCTTAGCTCCTTGTACCAAGAGACCCAGTACTTC. Its protein product is CASSLGLSSLYQETQYF.

Only one count was recorded for this clonotype. CDR3 nucleotides: TGTGCCAGCAGTGAGACAGGGGGCCTCTCCTACGAGCAGTACTTC. Its translation is CASSETGGLSYEQYF. The chain couples TRBV12-3 or TRBV12-4 to TRBJ2-7, with TRBD1 matching over 10 bases. V lost 5 bases to trimming and J lost 0 bases; unmatched junction nucleotides: 4. This CDR3 has 15 residues.

There are a few counts of this clonotype. CDR3 residues: CATQEGLAGGPYEQYF. The DNA of the CDR3 is TGTGCCACGCAAGAAGGACTAGCGGGGGGCCCCTACGAGCAGTACTTC. The gene calls are TRBV11-2 and TRBJ2-7; 14 bases map to TRBD2. The V and J ends lost 10 bases and 2 bases, in that order; junction bases with no gene match: 10. The CDR3 sequence is 16 residues long. Germline CDR1 reads SGHAT; CDR2 reads FQNNGV.

The genes are TRBV28 and TRBJ2-1; 7 positions match TRBD2. The junction had 16 bases not matched to a gene; V was cut back by 5 bases and J by 6 bases. CDR1 and CDR2 (germline): MDHEN, SYDVKM. The CDR3 is made up of 17 amino acids. The DNA for the CDR3 is TGTGCCAGCAGTCCCCCGGGTAGCGCGGGAGCCTTCAATGAGCAGTTCTTC. Amino acid sequence: CASSPPGSAGAFNEQFF.

This clonotype was seen a few times. The chain is built from TRBV7-9 and TRBJ1-2, with D unclear. CDR3 length: 14 residues. Germline V gene sequence: CDR1 SEHNR, CDR2 FQNEAQ (reference sequence). Trimming took 2 bases from V and 9 from J, leaving 16 bases between them. CDR3 amino acids: CASSLSVRLGSYTF. In nucleotides, the CDR3 is TGTGCCAGCAGCTTATCGGTACGCTTAGGAAGCTACACCTTC.

Only a few counts were recorded for this clonotype. The rearrangement links TRBV4-3 to TRBJ2-7; TRBD2 agrees at 10 bases. The CDR3 has 14 residues. The J segment lost 6 bases and the V segment lost 1 base, leaving 3 bases of the junction unmatched. Germline lookup yields CDR1 LGHNA and CDR2 YSLEER. CDR3 amino acids: CASSQGLAGAEQYF. CDR3 bases: TGCGCCAGCAGCCAAGGGCTAGCGGGAGCCGAGCAGTACTTC.

The V and J genes are TRBV5-4 and TRBJ2-1; weak D call: TRBD2 (6 bases). The CDR3 sequence is 16 residues long. Per germline, CDR1 SGHNT and CDR2 YYREEE (reference sequence). The germline V and J ends were trimmed by 1 base and 0 bases, with 11 bases remaining between them. CDR3 DNA: TGTGCCAGCAGCTTGCTAACTAGCAGCTCCTACAATGAGCAGTTCTTC. Protein sequence: CASSLLTSSSYNEQFF.

This clonotype was counted between two and nine times. J is TRBJ2-1 and V is TRBV6-1; TRBD2 matches at 7 bases. Germline values: CDR1 MNHNS, CDR2 SASEGT. The CDR3 sequence is 15 residues long. The V and J ends lost 3 bases and 0 bases, in that order; junction bases with no gene match: 2. CDR3 nucleotides: TGTGCCAGCAGTGAGCGGGGGAGCTCCTACAATGAGCAGTTCTTC. It yields the protein CASSERGSSYNEQFF.

The rearrangement uses TRBV20-1 and TRBJ2-1; TRBD2 might be the D (5 bases). The CDR3 is 13 residues long. Trimming removed 2 bases from V and 10 bases from J, with 15 bases in between. Germline V gene sequence: CDR1 DFQATT, CDR2 SNEGSKA (reference sequence). CDR3 sequence: CSARRAGHGEQFF. The CDR3 region has the DNA TGCAGTGCTAGAAGGGCGGGCCATGGGGAGCAGTTCTTC.

The J gene is TRBJ1-3, the V gene TRBV11-2; no firm D call. Trimming left V 0 bases short and J 6 bases short, with 6 bases between. The CDR3 is made up of 13 amino acids. CDR1 is SGHAT and CDR2 is FQNNGV in the germline V gene. The CDR3 nucleotides read TGTGCCAGCAGCTTAGACAGCCTAAACACCATATATTTT. Translation gives CASSLDSLNTIYF. The full variable domain, with the rest looked up from reference TRBV11-2 and TRBJ1-3, is EAGVAQSPRYKIIEKRQSVAFWCNPISGHATLYWYQQILGQGPKLLIQFQNNGVVDDSQLPKDRFSAERLKGVDSTLKIQPAKLEDSAVYLCASSLDSLNTIYFGEGSWLTVV.

The V and J genes are TRBV10-3 and TRBJ2-3; D may be TRBD2 (6 bases). The CDR3 runs to 16 residues. V lost 4 bases and J 1 base, leaving 15 bases between the germline ends. The germline V gene has CDR1 ENHRY and CDR2 SYGVKD. For the CDR3, the DNA is TGTGCCATCAGTGGGGCTTTAGCGGCCCGCACAGATACGCAGTATTTT. It yields the protein CAISGALAARTDTQYF.

This chain uses TRBV28 with TRBJ2-7; D unclear. CDR1 is MDHEN, CDR2 SYDVKM, per germline. This CDR3 region has 12 residues. V was pared by 2 bases and J by 4 bases, with 6 bases between. The CDR3 bases are TGTGCCAGCAGTTTACACAGATACGAGCAGTACTTC. Translating it yields CASSLHRYEQYF.

V is TRBV12-3 or TRBV12-4 and J is TRBJ1-4; D is possibly TRBD1 (5 bases). V was cut by 4 bases and J by 3 bases, with 9 bases left in between. This CDR3 is built from 14 residues. CDR3 DNA sequence: TGTGCCAGCAGTTCAAGGGGAGCTAATGAAAAACTGTTTTTT. It specifies CASSSRGANEKLFF.

The chain combines TRBV3-1 with TRBJ2-1; D not resolved. The V end was cut by 0 bases, the J end by 4 bases, with 7 bases between. The CDR3 is 14 residues long. Germline-derived CDR1 and CDR2 are LGHDT and YNNKEL (reference sequence). CDR3 sequence: CASSQDYGYNEQFF. The DNA for the CDR3 is TGTGCCAGCAGCCAAGACTACGGGTACAATGAGCAGTTCTTC.